Below are 8 T cell receptor beta chains sequenced from a single sample in a study of blood T cells in healthy people across ages. Next came a second PCR, run for about 6 to 11 cycles, which used a sample-barcoded 5' primer along with a J-beta primer mix. TCRdb reprocessed the 5' RACE reads with MiXCR, giving one entry per CDR3 protein. The table lists 550,000 to 650,000 distinct CDR3 sequences, less than 35% of them singletons. Sequencing was performed on blood. Receptors were obtained from a woman aged 80 or over in good health.

This sequence joins TRBV2 and TRBJ2-7, with TRBD1 matching 7 bases. The CDR3 has 14 residues. Germline V gene data show CDR1 as SNHLY and CDR2 as FYNNEI. After removal of 7 bases from V and 2 bases from J, the junction contained 8 bases not matched to a gene. DNA for the CDR3: TGTGCCAGCATCCAGCCAGGGGGACCCTACGAGCAGTACTTC. It is translated as CASIQPGGPYEQYF.

About this clonotype itself: At one boundary the junction diverges from the germline segment, which might be a read error. V and J are TRBV18 and TRBJ1-5; 8 nucleotides line up with TRBD1. The CDR3 is made up of 13 amino acids. Germline V gene data show CDR1 as KGHSH and CDR2 as LQKENI. CDR3 amino acids: CASSQDRDQPHHF. The CDR3 DNA reads TGTGCCAGCTCACAGGACAGGGATCAGCCCCACCATTTT.

This clonotype was seen ten or more times. The rearrangement links TRBV6-5 to TRBJ2-1, with 11 bases aligning to TRBD2. Germline V CDR1 and CDR2: MNHEY, SVGAGI. The CDR3 covers 17 residues. The V gene end was trimmed by 7 bases and the J gene end by 4 bases; junction bases not matched to a gene: 12. The CDR3 protein is CASNPGGTSGVYNEQFF. In nucleotides, the CDR3 is TGTGCCAGCAATCCCGGGGGGACTAGCGGAGTTTACAATGAGCAGTTCTTC.

This clonotype has at least ten counts. This chain links TRBV4-1 with TRBJ2-7; 8 nucleotides agree with TRBD1. Trimming took 0 bases from V and 6 from J; bases not matched to a gene: 10. CDR3 length equals 16 residues. The germline V gene encodes CDR1 MGHRA and CDR2 YSYEKL. CDR3 DNA sequence: TGCGCCAGCAGCCAAGATTCAGGACAGGGAGTTTCCGAGCAGTACTTC. This translates into CASSQDSGQGVSEQYF.

Concerning this clonotype: Its ends do not fully match the called genes, so a read error is possible. The J gene is TRBJ2-3, the V gene TRBV12-3 or TRBV12-4, with a tentative D call TRBD2 (5 bases). The CDR3 extends over 14 amino acids. In DNA form, the CDR3 reads TGTGCCAGCAAATTGAGAGGGAGCATAGATGCGCAGTATTTT. Translating it yields CASKLRGSIDAQYF.

The sample holds many counts of this clonotype. The rearrangement uses TRBV15 and TRBJ1-2, with 9 bases identical to TRBD1. V lost 3 bases, J lost 8 bases, and 10 bases stayed unmatched. This CDR3 region has 15 residues. Germline V lookup: CDR1 LNHNV, CDR2 YYDKDF (reference sequence). The DNA for the CDR3 is TGTGCCACCAGCAGGGCCGGACAGGGGTCAGAAGGCTACACCTTC. The encoded protein is CATSRAGQGSEGYTF.

The chain links TRBV20-1 to TRBJ2-5; D is possibly TRBD1 (6 bases). Germline V gives CDR1 DFQATT, CDR2 SNEGSKA (reference sequence). The CDR3 runs 15 residues. Trimming pared 4 bases from V and 2 bases from J, leaving 17 bases between. DNA for the CDR3: TGCAGTGCTATTGCCGACAGGCCTGCACAAGAGACCCAGTACTTC. Translated: CSAIADRPAQETQYF.

This clonotype was recorded many times. The genes are TRBV20-1 and TRBJ1-6; a weak D match, TRBD1 (5 bases). The germline V and J ends were trimmed by 7 bases and 5 bases, with 18 bases remaining between them. Germline values: CDR1 DFQATT, CDR2 SNEGSKA (reference sequence). The CDR3 is 15 residues long. CDR3 coding DNA: TGCAGTGGCCAACTCCCGGGACTTCATAATTCACCCCTCCACTTT. Translated, it gives CSGQLPGLHNSPLHF.